This TCR beta chain comes out of a study of shared clonotypes between healthy human individuals. General study findings and limits: Tissues were not sampled, only blood, and their repertoires likely differ.

V lost 2 bases to trimming and J lost 5 bases, with 9 bases between them. CDR3 length equals 13 residues. Germline lookup yields CDR1 SEHNR and CDR2 FQNEAQ (reference sequence). Across several immunoSEQ plates, the genomic DNA of each subset was split evenly. Here immunoSEQ multiplex PCR was the method, and the copy in TCRdb shows in-frame clones only, minus some. Of approximately 320,000 clones listed, about 74% are singletons. In the case of this clone: The antigen remains unidentified.

What was sequenced was memory CD4+ T cells sorted from blood. The subset: CD45RA-negative fraction. The origin of this receptor is a man aged 30-40 years in good health. V and J are TRBV7-9 and TRBJ2-5; D is perhaps TRBD1 (5 bases). CDR3 sequence: CASSLSGAETQYF. DNA of the CDR3: TGTGCCAGCAGCTTATCTGGGGCCGAGACCCAGTACTTC.